The subject of this entry is one T cell receptor beta chain. This clone was detected only a few times. Its antigen is not yet known. No base-level quality is on record; no much larger clone is a single base apart. Libraries were built with the immunoSEQ multiplex PCR assay. For the multiplex PCR, a mixture combining 60 forward primers for TCR Vbeta segments and 13 reverse primers for TCR Jbeta segments was used. The CDR3 region of rearranged TCR beta genes was amplified from genomic DNA with a multiplex PCR assay. On the Illumina HiSeq System, the amplified TCR beta libraries were sequenced as 87-base-pair reads. The published analysis was carried out like this. Across the 670 or so repertoires, a later analysis counted tens of millions of unique TCR beta chains, roughly 11 million of which were shared by at least two donors. Raw reads were error-corrected and collapsed into unique sequences by a nearest-neighbor algorithm in which closely related sequences were merged to remove PCR and sequencing errors. CDR3 sequences were aligned to IMGT reference sequences to assign V, D and J gene segments. For a sequence to be retained, a match of at least six nucleotides to both a V gene segment and a J gene segment was required. A rearrangement was called productive if the CDR3 had no stop codons and remained in frame with V and J, and every other rearrangement was called non-productive. CDR3 was defined according to IMGT convention as the region running from the second conserved V-encoded cysteine to the conserved J-encoded phenylalanine. The earlier analysis of roughly 590 of the donors excluded any sequence lacking an unambiguous match to a single V gene segment. In an earlier analysis of 450 to 700 of the donors, V segments were called functional above 56.7% productive rearrangements and were called segregating when the between-donor standard deviation exceeded 5%. To diagnose cytomegalovirus status from the catalog of TCR beta chain sequences, a statistical classification framework was built. In a later analysis, V and J genes were assigned by comparing TCR nucleotide sequences against IMGT/GENE-DB human TR gene sequences. The TCRdist pipeline was used in a later analysis to assign CDR3 sequences and most-parsimonious VDJ recombination scenarios. In a later analysis, every TCR beta chain was defined by the combination of its CDR3 amino acid sequence and its V-gene family, and reads without a unique V-gene family were dropped. To address suspected cross-contamination and a sequencing artifact, a later analysis removed under 600 highly shared, low-generation-probability nucleotide sequences. In a later analysis, a clonal expansion index was calculated for each public chain from normalized within-repertoire ranks of inferred template counts. Generation probabilities in a later analysis came from a VDJ recombination model fitted to out-of-frame rearrangements, and those results were checked against IGoR. In a later analysis, TCR-TCR, TCR-HLA and TCR-CMV co-occurrence was scored with hypergeometric tests, and a repertoire-size bias correction was applied to TCR pairs. To estimate false discovery rates, a later analysis permuted the HLA or CMV assignments 20 times. A later analysis grouped co-occurring TCRs with DBSCAN, adding TCRdist sequence similarity when clustering within HLA-allele-positive subsets. Co-occurrence clustering excluded repertoires with fewer than 30,000 or more than 120,000 public chains, plus five with anomalous nucleotide sharing. The immuneACCESS repertoire file appears here via TCRdb, limited to in-frame rearrangements. These files lack a portion of the clones; in checked studies, under half of the deficit traces to unresolved V genes, and the cause of the others is not known. V and J calls and clone size are given by that table; D and trimming were obtained from the DNA. For this sample there are 130,000 to 150,000 clones; about 80% appear just once. The top ten hold 9% to 10% of the sample.

Trimming takes 5 bases off V and 5 bases off J; junction bases not matched to a gene: 5. The CDR1 and CDR2 encoded by the germline V gene are MNHNS and SASEGT. The CDR3 numbers 14 residues from cysteine through phenylalanine. Of all the DNA, just the CDR3 is kept, 42 bases in frame from base 1. The data stem from a study of cytomegalovirus exposure and HLA in healthy donors (dated 2017 in TCRdb). Broadly, across the study: In an earlier analysis of fewer than 750 of the donors, 250 to 300 Gb of sequence data and approximately 120 million unique TCR beta sequences from roughly 190 million T cells were reported. Approximately 310 gigabases of sequencing data and tens of millions of unique TCR sequences were included in an early release covering under 650 HLA-typed donors. Of the 300 to 450 genotyped donors, 65% to 90% were placed in the genetic ancestry cluster associated with self-reported Caucasian donors. The aim of the study was to test whether cataloging public T cell receptors could identify signatures of past pathogen exposure. The study profiled the T cell repertoires of 500 to 800 subjects by immunosequencing and related them to cytomegalovirus serostatus. In addition to the first cohort of roughly 670 subjects, a separate validation cohort of around 110 different subjects was used. To predict cytomegalovirus infection status, the study combined high-throughput TCR immunosequencing, statistical association of individual TCRs with disease status, and machine learning. A later analysis re-analyzed previously published TCR beta repertoires from hundreds of donors and added high-resolution HLA genotyping to study TCR occurrence patterns. Rather than drawing on any new phenotypic data, the later analysis identified candidate immune exposures from TCR beta sequences and the way those sequences occurred across donors. To decide whether each TCR beta V gene segment behaved as functional or pseudogenic, an earlier analysis of over 500 of the donors relied on high-throughput TCR beta sequencing. Donor age, sex, ethnicity and CMV serostatus were collected together with the repertoire data. In a later genetic analysis, genome-wide SNP genotypes for about 65% of the roughly 700 donors were used, and that subset was treated as a discovery cohort. All discovery cohort repertoires had been generated using a single sequencing platform. Class I and class II HLA loci were covered by the typing at four-digit resolution. The number of typed donors differed by locus: roughly 620-640 for A, B, C, DRB1 and DQB1; 522 for DQA1; around 580 for DPA1; and around 450 for DPB1. Four to six DR-DQ haplotypes were handled as single units for association and clustering because linkage in the cohort was strong. Across some 400 genotyped donors of the cohort, an average of approximately 220,000 unique TCR beta nucleotide sequences per donor were sequenced, and 15% to 20% of those sequences were non-productive. The full study reports these points: Some IMGT-functional V segments, including TRBV6-2 and TRBV6-3, could not be told apart with the 87-base-pair reads, so those segments were excluded. A cluster of highly shared sequence variants was judged likely to represent a technical artifact of the sequencing pipeline. In a later analysis, HLA-associated TCR beta chains were found to be more clonally expanded and to have lower generation probabilities than equally common non-associated chains. V-gene and J-gene trimming of TCR beta chains was associated with a missense DCLRE1C variant in a later genetic analysis, and the association was replicated in an independent cohort. Specific HLA alleles were associated with 15,000 to 20,000 TCR beta sequences at a false discovery rate of 0.05 in a later analysis. Because counts were too low, some 16 rarely observed V segments, including chromosome 9 orphons, were excluded from the earlier analysis of a few hundred of the donors. Cytomegalovirus status was reported to be diagnosed by the classifier with high specificity and sensitivity in both the original and validation cohorts. HLA typing was unavailable for some donors at each locus, so association tests used only the typed subset. Broadly in line with IMGT annotations, most TCR beta V segments showed up in productive rearrangements about 87% or about 30% of the time in an earlier analysis of roughly 590 of the donors. The cohort was sequenced for TCR beta chains only, and without alpha or paired-chain data the features that could be detected were limited. Sequencing depth was assumed to be roughly uniform across donors in the presence/absence analyses, though that assumption may not hold. A total of 150 to 200 TCR beta chains were listed by the study as associated with cytomegalovirus. In a later analysis, most CMV-associated TCR beta chains were found to appear HLA-restricted, with HLA associations seemingly driven largely by CMV exposure. Correlated functional status among segregating V segments might reflect linkage disequilibrium, but an unknown experimental factor could not be ruled out. A later genetic analysis reported fewer N-insertions in productive TCRs among donors in an Asian-associated ancestry cluster than the roughly 620-donor mean. Most TCR sequences were observed very rarely across donors, whereas some public TCRs were present in many individuals. According to a later analysis, TCR association rates differed among HLA loci, with DRB1 alleles showing the most associated TCRs and HLA-C alleles showing the fewest. A few of the identified cytomegalovirus-associated TCR beta chains were confirmed in vitro to be specific for cytomegalovirus antigens. The authors suggested that the approach could potentially be generalized to other disease states and immunological phenotypes. Several of the top co-occurrence clusters appeared to be linked to parvovirus B19, influenza, CMV and Epstein-Barr virus, according to a later analysis. For the cohort, immune exposure information was limited to CMV serostatus. A further reported finding was that TCR beta sequences accurately predicted the HLA-A and HLA-B alleles for most subjects in the first cohort. Strong co-occurrence of HLA alleles, especially DR and DQ, made assigning TCR associations to individual alleles difficult.

The cohort comprised some 700 healthy bone marrow donors. At the time of sampling, all cohort members were nominally healthy, though unrecorded immune exposures were likely present. The donor was CMV seropositive and belonged to the group of a few hundred seropositive cohort members. Every donor gave a peripheral blood sample, and the peripheral blood mononuclear cells from that sample were used for TCR beta sequencing. Genomic DNA was extracted from the blood cell samples with the Qiagen DNeasy Blood Extraction Kit. The chain employs TRBV6-1 and TRBJ2-2; 7 bases in between match TRBD1. The clonotype originates from a woman between 55 and 75 years old in good health and CMV-seropositive. Sequencing was carried out using PBMCs. DNA sequence: TGTGCCAGCAGTCCCCTGACAGGGACCGGGGAGCTGTTTTTT. This encodes CASSPLTGTGELFF.